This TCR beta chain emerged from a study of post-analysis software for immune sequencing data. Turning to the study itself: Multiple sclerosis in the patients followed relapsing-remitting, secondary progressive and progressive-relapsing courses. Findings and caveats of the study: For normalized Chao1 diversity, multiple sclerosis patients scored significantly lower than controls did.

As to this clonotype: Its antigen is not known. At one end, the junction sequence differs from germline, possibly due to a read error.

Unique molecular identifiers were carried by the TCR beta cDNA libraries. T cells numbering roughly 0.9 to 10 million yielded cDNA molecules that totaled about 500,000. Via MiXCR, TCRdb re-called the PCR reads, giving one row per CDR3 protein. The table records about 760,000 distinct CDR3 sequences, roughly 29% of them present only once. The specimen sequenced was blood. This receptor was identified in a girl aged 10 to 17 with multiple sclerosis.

The CDR3 nucleotides read TGTGCCAGCGGTTACTCCGAAGGACAGACCTATGGCTACACCTTC. Amino acid sequence: CASGYSEGQTYGYTF. The V call is TRBV6-6, the J call TRBJ1-2, with a possible D match to TRBD1 (6 bases). The CDR3 contains 15 residues. Per germline, CDR1 MNHNY and CDR2 SVGAGI (reference sequence).